What follows are 15 T cell receptor beta chains derived from one specimen sequenced in a study of preoperative IRX-2 immunotherapy in early breast cancer. This sample's treatment: preoperative locoregional IRX-2 cytokine immunotherapy. TCRdb's copy holds only in-frame clones and misses some; the assay was immunoSEQ multiplex PCR. The data show 25,000 to 30,000 clones, 75% to 90% seen once. The sample consisted of lymph node tissue, taken after IRX-2 immunotherapy. All receptors come from a human donor with breast cancer.

This chain joins TRBV18 and TRBJ1-2, with 8 bases identical to TRBD1. Trimming at V came to 0 bases and at J to 6 bases, leaving 12 bases not matched to a gene. This CDR3 is built from 17 residues. The germline V gene encodes CDR1 KGHSH and CDR2 LQKENI. CDR3 amino acids: CASSPPGQGLGIDGYTF. CDR3 nucleotides: TGTGCCAGCTCACCACCCGGACAGGGCTTGGGAATTGATGGCTACACCTTC.

This clone has just a few counts. The chain has TRBV6-8 and TRBJ1-2, with 7 bases lining up with TRBD1. The V gene end was trimmed by 7 bases and the J gene end by 0 bases; junction bases not matched to a gene: 5. The germline gives CDR1 MNHGY, CDR2 SAAAGT. The length of the CDR3 is 14 residues. CDR3 sequence reads: CASTSGGTNYGYTF. CDR3 nucleotides: TGTGCCAGCACCTCAGGGGGGACTAACTATGGCTACACCTTC.

The chain carries TRBV18 and TRBJ1-2; D possibly corresponds to TRBD1 (6 bases). V lost 8 bases and J lost 3, with 16 bases in between. This CDR3 region has 14 residues. The germline gives CDR1 KGHSH, CDR2 LQKENI. The CDR3 DNA reads as TGTGCCAGCCGCTGGGGGGCCGAGGACTATGGCTACACCTTC. As protein: CASRWGAEDYGYTF.

The rearrangement uses TRBV15 and TRBJ2-1, with 8 bases aligning to TRBD2. The germline CDR1 and CDR2 sequences are LNHNV and YYDKDF (reference sequence). The CDR3 contains 17 residues. V trimming: 3 bases; J trimming: 4 bases; junction bases outside the gene matches: 11. CDR3 sequence (DNA): TGTGCCACCAGCAGGGAGAGAGCGGGGGCCGGGTACAATGAGCAGTTCTTC. This gives the protein CATSRERAGAGYNEQFF.

The V call is TRBV9, the J call TRBJ2-3; 8 bases agree with TRBD1. Germline loops: CDR1 SGDLS, CDR2 YYNGEE. CDR3 length equals 15 residues. Trimming at V came to 5 bases and at J to 2 bases, leaving 7 bases not matched to a gene. The CDR3, as DNA: TGTGCCAGCAGTCGGGGGACAGGAAACACAGATACGCAGTATTTT. Amino acids: CASSRGTGNTDTQYF.

The genes are TRBV28 and TRBJ2-6; D tentatively reads TRBD1 or TRBD2 (6 bases each). CDR1 and CDR2 (germline): MDHEN, SYDVKM. CDR3 length: 14 residues. Trimming removed 11 bases at V and 5 bases at J, with 16 bases between. The CDR3 sequence: CAGASGARANVLTF. In DNA, the CDR3 is TGTGCCGGAGCATCGGGGGCTAGGGCCAACGTCCTGACTTTC.

This clone was counted a few times. The chain carries TRBV19 and TRBJ1-5; D uncertain. Looked up from germline, CDR1 is LNHDA and CDR2 is SQIVND (reference sequence). V was cut by 3 bases and J by 7 bases, with 7 bases left in between. The CDR3 runs to 12 residues. CDR3 in amino acids: CASSMREQPQHF. The CDR3 nucleotides are TGTGCCAGTAGTATGCGGGAGCAGCCCCAGCATTTT.

The chain recombines TRBV29-1 with TRBJ1-3; a weak D match, TRBD1 (6 bases). Germline V gene sequence: CDR1 SQVTM, CDR2 ANQGSEA. CDR3 length: 13 amino acids. The V end lost 8 bases, the J end lost 2 bases, and 13 bases lay between the germline ends. The CDR3 spells CSIQDRTGNTIYF. CDR3 in DNA: TGCAGCATTCAGGACAGAACTGGAAACACCATATATTTT.

This chain connects TRBV10-2 to TRBJ1-2, with a tentative D call TRBD1 (6 bases). The CDR3 runs to 13 residues. V was pared by 5 bases and J by 4 bases, with 11 bases between. CDR1 WSHSY and CDR2 SAAADI come from the germline V gene. CDR3 nucleotides: TGCGCCAGCAGTATGGCAGGGGCCTATGGCTACACCTTC. It specifies CASSMAGAYGYTF.

This chain links TRBV18 with TRBJ1-4; the D is unclear. V was clipped by 3 bases and J by 8 bases, with 13 bases between them. The germline CDR1 and CDR2 sequences are KGHSH and LQKENI. CDR3 length: 14 residues. CDR3 nucleotides: TGTGCCAGCTCACCCTTCTCGGAGGGCGAAAAACTGTTTTTT. It translates to CASSPFSEGEKLFF.

This clone was found once. J is TRBJ2-7 and V is TRBV29-1; D is unclear. The CDR3 runs to 14 residues. The V end lost 5 bases, the J end lost 3 bases, and 17 bases lay between the germline ends. Germline loops: CDR1 SQVTM, CDR2 ANQGSEA. CDR3 region: CSVSRARAVYEQYV. The CDR3 DNA is TGCAGCGTTAGTCGGGCAAGGGCGGTCTACGAGCAGTACGTC.

The rearrangement uses TRBV18 and TRBJ1-5; 7 bases are a match to TRBD1. With 10 bases clipped from V and 7 bases from J, the junction kept 13 bases outside the gene matches. The CDR3 runs to 14 residues. Germline V gene data show CDR1 as KGHSH and CDR2 as LQKENI. The CDR3 coding sequence is TGTGCCACCGCGGGGCACAGGGGTGACCAGCCCCAGCATTTT. Translation: CATAGHRGDQPQHF.

Concerning this clone: At one end the junction does not follow the germline gene, possibly because of a read error. This chain joins TRBV19 and TRBJ1-1; 9 positions match TRBD1. The CDR3 consists of 14 residues. Germline loops: CDR1 LNHDA, CDR2 SQIVND (reference sequence). Written as DNA, the CDR3 is TGTGCCAGTAGTTTAGACAGGGGGTGGACTGAAGCTTTCTTT. Amino acids: CASSLDRGWTEAFF. The entire variable domain, with the rest obtained from reference TRBV19 and TRBJ1-1, is as follows: DGGITQSPKYLFRKEGQNVTLSCEQNLNHDAMYWYRQDPGQGLRLIYYSQIVNDFQKGDIAEGYSVSREKKESFPLTVTSAQKNPTAFYLCASSLDRGWTEAFFGQGTRLTVV.

The chain employs TRBV12-1 and TRBJ2-3; the table's D call, TRBD2, was not checked against the DNA. TRBV12-1 is listed as a pseudogene. This CDR3 is 21 amino acids long. CDR3 DNA sequence: TGTGCCAGCAGCTTGAGCCCCCAGGGTAGCGGGGGGGCCAGATCAACAGATACGCAGTATTTT. Translating gives CASSLSPQGSGGARSTDTQYF.

The V call is TRBV18, the J call TRBJ1-1, with a weak D call TRBD1 (5 bases). The CDR3 covers 14 residues. From germline, CDR1 is KGHSH and CDR2 LQKENI. V gave up 1 base and J gave up 5 bases, with 11 bases separating them. The CDR3 nucleotides are TGTGCCAGCTCACCACGGATGGAGGGGACTGAAGCTTTCTTT. This translates into CASSPRMEGTEAFF.